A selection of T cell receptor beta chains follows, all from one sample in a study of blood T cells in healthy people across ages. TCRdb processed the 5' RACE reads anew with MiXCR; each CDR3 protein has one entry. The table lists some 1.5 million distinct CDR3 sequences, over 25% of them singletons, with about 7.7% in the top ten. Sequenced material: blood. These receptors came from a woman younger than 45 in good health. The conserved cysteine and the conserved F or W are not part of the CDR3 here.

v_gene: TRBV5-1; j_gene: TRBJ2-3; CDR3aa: ASSLDGGRGTDTQY
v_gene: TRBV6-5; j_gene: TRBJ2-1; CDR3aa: ASSTPGLALNEQF
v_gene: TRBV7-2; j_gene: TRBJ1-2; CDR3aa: ASSLQTGGSYGYT
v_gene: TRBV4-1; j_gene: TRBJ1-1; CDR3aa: ASSQDRPPTEAF
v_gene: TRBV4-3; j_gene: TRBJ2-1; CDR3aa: ASGQDAFGRGYNEQF
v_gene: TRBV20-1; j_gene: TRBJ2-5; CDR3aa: SAGAAGAETQY
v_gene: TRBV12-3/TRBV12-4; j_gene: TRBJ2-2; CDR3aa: ASSGTYSSGELF
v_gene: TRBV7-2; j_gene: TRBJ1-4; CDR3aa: ASSQIYGDEKLF
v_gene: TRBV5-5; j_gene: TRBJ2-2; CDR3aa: ASSLVVGLAGPGELF
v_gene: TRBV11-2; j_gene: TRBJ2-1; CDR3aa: ASSLGSGFWEQF
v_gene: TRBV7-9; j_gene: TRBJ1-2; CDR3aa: ASSLAGRLDYGYT
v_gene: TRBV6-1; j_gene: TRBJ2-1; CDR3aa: ASSETGLTSTSFSYNEQF
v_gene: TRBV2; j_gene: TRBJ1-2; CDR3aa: ASRGFGDYGYT
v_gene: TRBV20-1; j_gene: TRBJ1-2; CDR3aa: SARQGTANYGYT
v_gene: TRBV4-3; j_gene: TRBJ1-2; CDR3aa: ASSLSTSSFSGYT